The 25 T cell receptor beta chains below all came from one sample that was sequenced in a study of T cell responses to AZD1222 COVID-19 vaccine. Measured with immunoSEQ multiplex PCR; TCRdb has only the in-frame clones, and not every one. This table has roughly 100,000 clones, roughly 91% appearing once. Here the sequenced sample was peripheral blood, taken 28 days after the second AZD1222 dose. The receptors were gathered from an adult who received the AZD1222 COVID-19 vaccine.

The CDR3: CATSRDRRKGEQYF. CDR3 bases: TGTGCCACCAGCAGAGATCGACGGAAGGGCGAGCAGTACTTC. The J gene is TRBJ2-7, the V gene TRBV15; no clear D. The CDR3 covers 14 residues. Germline CDR1 reads LNHNV; CDR2 reads YYDKDF (reference sequence). V was clipped by 0 bases and J by 6 bases, with 12 bases between them. The complete variable domain, with remaining parts taken from reference TRBV15 and TRBJ2-7, reads DAMVIQNPRYQVTQFGKPVTLSCSQTLNHNVMYWYQQKSSQAPKLLFHYYDKDFNNEADTPDNFQSRRPNTSFCFLDIRSPGLGDTAMYLCATSRDRRKGEQYFGPGTRLTVT.

The rearrangement joins TRBV5-1 to TRBJ1-4; 7 bases are shared with TRBD1. The ends lost 0 bases at V and 5 bases at J; junction bases unmatched: 4. The CDR3 has 15 amino acids. Per germline, CDR1 SGHRS and CDR2 YFSETQ. The CDR3 loop is CASSLAGGANEKLFF. CDR3 in DNA: TGCGCCAGCAGCTTGGCAGGGGGGGCGAATGAAAAACTGTTTTTT.

This chain connects TRBV9 to TRBJ1-1; D is possibly TRBD1 (6 bases). Germline V gives CDR1 SGDLS, CDR2 YYNGEE. Between the trimmed V and J ends, which lost 0 bases and 10 bases, there was a span of 13 bases. The CDR3 spans 13 residues. The CDR3 is CASSVEGGLIAFF. The CDR3 DNA reads as TGTGCCAGCAGCGTAGAGGGGGGACTAATAGCTTTCTTT. Full variable domain (remainder filled in from reference TRBV9 and TRBJ1-1): DSGVTQTPKHLITATGQRVTLRCSPRSGDLSVYWYQQSLDQGLQFLIQYYNGEERAKGNILERFSAQQFPDLHSELNLSSLELGDSALYFCASSVEGGLIAFFGQGTRLTVV.

This clone was observed once. The V gene is TRBV5-1, the J gene TRBJ1-3; no firm D call. V was pared by 1 base and J by 4 bases, with 6 bases between. CDR3 length: 13 residues. CDR1 and CDR2 (germline): SGHRS, YFSETQ. The CDR3 sequence: CASSLPEGNTIYF. The CDR3 coding sequence is TGCGCCAGCAGCTTGCCAGAAGGAAACACCATATATTTT.

The rearrangement joins TRBV19 to TRBJ2-2; the D call may be TRBD1 or TRBD2 (7 bases each). CDR1 is LNHDA and CDR2 is SQIVND in the germline V gene (reference sequence). This CDR3 has 18 amino acids. The V gene lost 3 bases and the J gene lost 2 bases, with 19 bases spanning the gap. This CDR3 is CASSIPDRIAGNTGELFF. CDR3 bases: TGTGCCAGTAGTATCCCGGACAGGATAGCGGGTAACACCGGGGAGCTGTTTTTT.

The genes are TRBV3-1 (or the pseudogene TRBV3-2) and TRBJ2-5; the D is unclear. The length of the CDR3 is 15 residues. Trimming took 6 bases from V and 0 from J, leaving 14 bases between them. From germline, CDR1 is LGHDT and CDR2 YNNKEL (reference sequence). For the CDR3, the DNA is TGTGCCAGCAGTACTCGGACGGGTTACCAAGAGACCCAGTACTTC. It codes for CASSTRTGYQETQYF.

The chain recombines TRBV10-3 with TRBJ1-2; D gene uncertain. CDR3 length: 16 amino acids. Per germline, CDR1 ENHRY and CDR2 SYGVKD. The V and J ends lost 2 bases and 5 bases respectively, with 18 bases between them. The CDR3 region is CAISETELYKIYGYTF. The DNA for the CDR3 is TGTGCCATCAGTGAGACAGAGTTGTATAAGATTTATGGCTACACCTTC.

This clone appeared a single time. At one boundary the junction diverges from the germline segment, which might be a read error. The chain employs TRBV4-1 and TRBJ2-5; TRBD2 agrees at 7 bases. Germline loops: CDR1 MGHRA, CDR2 YSYEKL. CDR3 length equals 16 residues. The CDR3 here is CASSQDVSGAQGTQYF. The CDR3 DNA follows: TGCGCCAGCAGCCAAGATGTAAGCGGGGCCCAAGGGACCCAGTACTTC.

The rearrangement joins TRBV19 to TRBJ2-7; 9 nucleotides line up with TRBD1. After removal of 5 bases from V and 1 base from J, the junction contained 6 bases not matched to a gene. Germline V gene lookup returns CDR1 LNHDA and CDR2 SQIVND (reference sequence). This CDR3 is 15 amino acids long. CDR3 region: CASSPRTGASYEQYF. CDR3 nucleotide sequence: TGTGCCAGTAGTCCAAGGACAGGGGCATCCTACGAGCAGTACTTC.

This chain uses TRBV7-2 with TRBJ2-3, with D maybe TRBD2 (6 bases). The CDR3 contains 16 residues. Looked up from germline, CDR1 is SGHTA and CDR2 is FQGNSA. V dropped 1 base and J dropped 1 base, with 12 bases sitting between them. CDR3 in amino acids: CASSLGIASGTDTQYF. CDR3 DNA: TGTGCCAGCAGCTTAGGGATTGCTAGCGGCACAGATACGCAGTATTTT.

The chain combines TRBV15 with TRBJ2-1; possible D gene TRBD2, 6 bases. Germline V gene sequence: CDR1 LNHNV, CDR2 YYDKDF (reference sequence). This CDR3 is built from 14 residues. V was clipped by 8 bases and J by 6 bases, with 17 bases between them. This CDR3 is CATGLNRDFNEQFF. CDR3 DNA: TGTGCCACCGGCCTAAACCGGGACTTCAATGAGCAGTTCTTC.

The CDR3 sequence is CASSLVWGDTQYF. Written as DNA, the CDR3 is TGTGCCAGCAGCTTAGTTTGGGGGGATACGCAGTATTTT. V and J are TRBV7-9 and TRBJ2-3; D possibly matches TRBD1 or TRBD2 (5 bases each). The CDR3 is made up of 13 amino acids. V lost 1 base and J 6 bases, leaving 8 bases between the germline ends. CDR1 SEHNR and CDR2 FQNEAQ come from the germline V gene (reference sequence).

This chain links TRBV6-5 with TRBJ2-1, with TRBD1 identical over 10 bases. The CDR3 spans 14 residues. Unmatched junction bases numbered 7, after V lost 7 bases and J lost 7 bases. Germline V lookup: CDR1 MNHEY, CDR2 SVGAGI. In nucleotides, the CDR3 is TGTGCCAGCACTTCGGACAGGGGGACGAATGAGCAGTTCTTC. As protein: CASTSDRGTNEQFF.

This chain joins TRBV19 and TRBJ2-3; D unclear. V lost 9 bases to trimming and J lost 0 bases, with 10 bases between them. The CDR3 length is 13 residues. Germline V gene sequence: CDR1 LNHDA, CDR2 SQIVND (reference sequence). The CDR3 coding sequence is TGTGCCAGCCGGCCCCAGAGCACAGATACGCAGTATTTT. Its translation: CASRPQSTDTQYF. Filled out from reference TRBV19 and TRBJ2-3, the complete variable domain reads DGGITQSPKYLFRKEGQNVTLSCEQNLNHDAMYWYRQDPGQGLRLIYYSQIVNDFQKGDIAEGYSVSREKKESFPLTVTSAQKNPTAFYLCASRPQSTDTQYFGPGTRLTVL.

The chain has TRBV29-1 and TRBJ2-2; TRBD1 is a possible D gene (6 bases). CDR3 length: 12 residues. Trimming stripped 7 bases from V and 1 base from J, with 7 bases between. Germline V gene lookup returns CDR1 SQVTM and CDR2 ANQGSEA. Here the CDR3 DNA reads TGCAGCGGGGGACAGAACACCGGGGAGCTGTTTTTT. As protein: CSGGQNTGELFF.

The chain links TRBV19 to TRBJ1-5, with a possible D match to TRBD1 (6 bases). Trimming took 3 bases from V and 3 from J, leaving 12 bases between them. The CDR3 totals 15 residues. Germline CDR1 is LNHDA and CDR2 is SQIVND (reference sequence). The CDR3 nucleotides are TGTGCCAGTAGTATGGACAGCGGTATCAATCAGCCCCAGCATTTT. This translates into CASSMDSGINQPQHF.

The chain is built from TRBV6-2 or TRBV6-3 and TRBJ2-2; the D gene is possibly TRBD2 (6 bases). V gave up 2 bases and J gave up 1 base, with 17 bases separating them. Germline V CDR1 and CDR2: MNHEY, SVGEGT. The CDR3 spans 18 residues. The CDR3 reads CASSYPQGGVVNTGELFF. The CDR3 DNA sequence: TGTGCCAGCAGTTACCCCCAGGGCGGGGTGGTGAACACCGGGGAGCTGTTTTTT.

The J gene is TRBJ1-5, the V gene TRBV12-5, with 9 bases fitting TRBD1. Trimming cost V 5 bases and J 3 bases; bases outside gene matches: 5. CDR3 length: 15 residues. Looked up from germline, CDR1 is LGHNT and CDR2 is FRNRAP. The CDR3 sequence: CASGTGQGYNQPQHF. CDR3 bases: TGTGCTAGTGGTACCGGACAGGGGTACAATCAGCCCCAGCATTTT.

V gene TRBV6-5 combines with J gene TRBJ1-2; D possibly corresponds to TRBD1 (5 bases). Deletions cut 5 bases from V and 0 bases from J, with 10 bases between. The CDR3 consists of 14 residues. Per the germline V gene, CDR1 is MNHEY and CDR2 is SVGAGI. DNA of the CDR3: TGTGCCAGCAGTCGGACACCTACTAACTATGGCTACACCTTC. This sequence encodes CASSRTPTNYGYTF.

The rearrangement links TRBV7-3 to TRBJ2-2; TRBD1 agrees at 7 bases. Germline V gene data show CDR1 as SGHTA and CDR2 as FQGTGA. This CDR3 contains 16 residues. V shed 2 bases and J 1 base; nucleotides not matched to a gene: 4. CDR3 amino acids: CASSLQGGWNTGELFF. Here the CDR3 DNA reads TGTGCCAGCAGCTTACAAGGGGGCTGGAACACCGGGGAGCTGTTTTTT.

V and J are TRBV9 and TRBJ2-3; D gene uncertain. This CDR3 is built from 12 residues. Germline V gives CDR1 SGDLS, CDR2 YYNGEE. Trimming took off 2 bases at V and 6 bases at J, with 7 bases between the two ends. In DNA form, the CDR3 reads TGTGCCAGCAGCGTGGGGTTTGATACGCAGTATTTT. This translates into CASSVGFDTQYF.

The chain joins TRBV5-1 to TRBJ2-2; D is perhaps TRBD1 or TRBD2 (5 bases each). Germline V gene sequence: CDR1 SGHRS, CDR2 YFSETQ. V was cut by 4 bases and J by 5 bases, with 12 bases left in between. The CDR3 length is 14 residues. CDR3 loop: CASSTGPNTGELFF. In DNA form, the CDR3 reads TGCGCCAGCAGCACGGGACCCAATACCGGGGAGCTGTTTTTT.

The rearrangement links TRBV13 to TRBJ1-6; D is ambiguous. The CDR3 length is 14 residues. V lost 1 base and J 9 bases, leaving 10 bases between the germline ends. Germline loops: CDR1 PRHDT, CDR2 FYEKMQ (reference sequence). This CDR3 is CASSLEFWGSPLHF. The DNA for the CDR3 is TGTGCCAGCAGCTTAGAGTTTTGGGGTTCACCCCTCCACTTT.

V gene TRBV7-3 combines with J gene TRBJ2-3; TRBD2 aligns across 9 bases. There are 16 residues in the CDR3. Germline trimming cut 3 bases from V and 8 bases from J; bases unmatched to any gene: 12. Germline V lookup: CDR1 SGHTA, CDR2 FQGTGA. The CDR3 loop reads CASSLDKRGALGTQYF. The CDR3, as DNA: TGTGCCAGCAGCTTGGATAAGCGGGGGGCCCTGGGTACGCAGTATTTT.

This chain connects TRBV3-1 (or the pseudogene TRBV3-2) to TRBJ1-6, with D unresolved. V lost 0 bases and J lost 9, with 9 bases in between. This CDR3 is built from 14 residues. The V gene's germline CDR1 is LGHDT and CDR2 YNNKEL (reference sequence). The CDR3: CASSQEVGVSPLHF. CDR3 sequence (DNA): TGTGCCAGCAGCCAAGAGGTCGGGGTTTCACCCCTCCACTTT.